This entry lists 4 T cell receptor beta chains sequenced from one sample in a study of OX40 agonist ivuxolimab in advanced cancers. Only in-frame clones appear in the TCRdb table, and some are missing; sequencing was by immunoSEQ multiplex PCR. The data hold tens of thousands of clones, with roughly 86% observed a single time. Sequences were derived from CD4+ or CD8+ T cells sorted from blood, sampled in a trial of the OX40 agonist ivuxolimab. The origin of the receptors is an adult with an advanced solid tumor such as melanoma, head and neck, liver or kidney cancer.

V gene TRBV15 combines with J gene TRBJ2-5, with 8 positions matching TRBD2. V gave up 0 bases and J gave up 2 bases; unmatched junction bases: 8. This CDR3 has 17 amino acids. From germline, CDR1 is LNHNV and CDR2 YYDKDF (reference sequence). CDR3 DNA: TGTGCCACCAGCAGAGACCGTAGCGGGATGATTCAAGAGACCCAGTACTTC. It encodes CATSRDRSGMIQETQYF.

DNA for the CDR3: TGTGCCAGCAGCTTGGGGACAGGAGGTTCACCCCTCCACTTT. It translates to CASSLGTGGSPLHF. This sequence joins TRBV5-4 and TRBJ1-6, with TRBD1 matching over 7 bases. Germline CDR1 SGHNT, CDR2 YYREEE (reference sequence). The J segment lost 9 bases and the V segment lost 0 bases, leaving 3 bases of the junction unmatched. This CDR3 region has 14 residues.

CDR3 region: CAWSPVGSAKNIQYF. The CDR3 DNA is TGTGCCTGGAGCCCCGTAGGATCCGCCAAAAACATTCAGTACTTC. This sequence joins TRBV30 and TRBJ2-4; D not resolved. The V and J ends lost 3 bases and 1 base respectively, with 13 bases between them. The length of the CDR3 is 15 residues. From germline, CDR1 is GTSNPN and CDR2 SVGIG (reference sequence).

This clone was seen a handful of times. This sequence joins TRBV2 and TRBJ2-7, with TRBD2 identical over 9 bases. Germline CDR1 and CDR2: SNHLY and FYNNEI. The ends lost 4 bases at V and 2 bases at J; junction bases unmatched: 9. The CDR3 has 16 amino acids. CDR3 sequence (DNA): TGTGCCAGCAGTGCTCCCGTCTTAGCGGGGGCCTACGAGCAGTACTTC. It yields the protein CASSAPVLAGAYEQYF.